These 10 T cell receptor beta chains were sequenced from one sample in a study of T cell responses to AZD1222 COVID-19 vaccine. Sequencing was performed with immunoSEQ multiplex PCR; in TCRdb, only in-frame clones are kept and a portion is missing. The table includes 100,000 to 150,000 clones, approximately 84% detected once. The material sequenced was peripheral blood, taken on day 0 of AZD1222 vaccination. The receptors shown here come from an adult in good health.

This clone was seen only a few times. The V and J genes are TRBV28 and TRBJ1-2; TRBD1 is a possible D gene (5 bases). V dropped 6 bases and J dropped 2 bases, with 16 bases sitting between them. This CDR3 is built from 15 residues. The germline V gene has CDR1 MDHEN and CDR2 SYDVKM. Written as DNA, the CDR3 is TGTGCCAGCAGGGATAGGGGCGAAAAGAACTATGGCTACACCTTC. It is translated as CASRDRGEKNYGYTF.

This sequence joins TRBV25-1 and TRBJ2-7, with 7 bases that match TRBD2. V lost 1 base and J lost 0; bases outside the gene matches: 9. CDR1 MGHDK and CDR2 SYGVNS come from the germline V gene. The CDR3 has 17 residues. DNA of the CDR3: TGTGCCAGCAGTGAATTACGGACTAGTAGTGGCTCCTACGAGCAGTACTTC. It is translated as CASSELRTSSGSYEQYF.

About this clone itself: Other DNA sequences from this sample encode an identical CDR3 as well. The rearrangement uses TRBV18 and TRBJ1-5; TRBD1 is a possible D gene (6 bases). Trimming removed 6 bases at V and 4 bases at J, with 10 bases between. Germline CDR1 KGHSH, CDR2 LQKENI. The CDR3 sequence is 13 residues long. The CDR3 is CASSPQGNQPQHF. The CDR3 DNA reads TGTGCCAGCTCTCCGCAGGGGAATCAGCCCCAGCATTTT.

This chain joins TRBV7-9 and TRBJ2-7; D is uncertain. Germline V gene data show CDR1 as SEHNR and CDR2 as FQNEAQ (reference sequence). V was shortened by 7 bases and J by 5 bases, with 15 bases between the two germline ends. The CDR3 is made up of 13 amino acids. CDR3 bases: TGTGCCAGCAACAGCGACTCAAAGGACGAGCAGTACTTC. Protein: CASNSDSKDEQYF.

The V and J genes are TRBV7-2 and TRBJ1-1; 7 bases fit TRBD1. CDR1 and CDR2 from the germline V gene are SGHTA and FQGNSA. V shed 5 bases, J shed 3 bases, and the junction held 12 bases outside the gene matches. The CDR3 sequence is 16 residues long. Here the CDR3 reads CASSPATGIRHTEAFF. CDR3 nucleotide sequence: TGTGCCAGCAGCCCCGCGACAGGGATCAGGCACACTGAAGCTTTCTTT.

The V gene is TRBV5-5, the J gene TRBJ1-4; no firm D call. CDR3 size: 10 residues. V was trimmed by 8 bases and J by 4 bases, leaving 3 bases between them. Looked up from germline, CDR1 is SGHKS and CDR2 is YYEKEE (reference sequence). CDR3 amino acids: CASHNEKLFF. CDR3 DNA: TGTGCCAGTCATAATGAAAAACTGTTTTTT.

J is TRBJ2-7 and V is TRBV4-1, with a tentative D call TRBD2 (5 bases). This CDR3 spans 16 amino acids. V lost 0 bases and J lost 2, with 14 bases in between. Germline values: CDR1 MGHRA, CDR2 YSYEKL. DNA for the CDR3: TGCGCCAGCAGCCAAGATCTGGTGGACGGGGCCTACGAGCAGTACTTC. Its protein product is CASSQDLVDGAYEQYF.

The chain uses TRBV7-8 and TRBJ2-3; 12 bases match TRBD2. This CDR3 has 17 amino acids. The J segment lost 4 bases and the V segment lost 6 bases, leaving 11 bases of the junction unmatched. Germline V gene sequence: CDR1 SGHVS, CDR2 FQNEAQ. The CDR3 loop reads CASSSGRGLAGPDTQYF. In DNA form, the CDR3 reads TGTGCCAGCAGTTCAGGTCGGGGACTAGCGGGTCCAGATACGCAGTATTTT.

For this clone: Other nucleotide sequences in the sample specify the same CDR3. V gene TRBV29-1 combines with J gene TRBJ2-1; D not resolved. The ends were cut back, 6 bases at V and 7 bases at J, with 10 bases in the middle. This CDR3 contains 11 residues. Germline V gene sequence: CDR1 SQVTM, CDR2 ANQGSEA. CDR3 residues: CSVRTGNEQFF. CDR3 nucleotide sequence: TGCAGCGTAAGAACGGGTAATGAGCAGTTCTTC.

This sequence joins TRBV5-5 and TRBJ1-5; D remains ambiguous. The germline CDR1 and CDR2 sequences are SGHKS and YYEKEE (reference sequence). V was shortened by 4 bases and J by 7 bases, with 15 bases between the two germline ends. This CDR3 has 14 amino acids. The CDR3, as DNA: TGTGCCAGCAGCGCAAAGTCGGGGTACCAGCCCCAGCATTTT. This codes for CASSAKSGYQPQHF.